This T cell receptor (beta chain) was found in a study of T-cell memory formation after mild COVID-19. This clonotype was seen only a few times. TCRdb used MiXCR to reprocess the 5' RACE reads, holding one entry per CDR3 protein. The sample lists under 300,000 distinct CDR3 sequences, around a tenth seen once, with approximately 20% in the top ten. V lost 2 bases to trimming and J lost 5 bases; unmatched junction nucleotides: 0. Germline-derived CDR1 and CDR2 are MGHDK and SYGVNS. The CDR3 covers 14 residues. This clonotype was sampled from a man younger than 35 who had mild COVID-19 (a few samples of this study predate the infection). Cell type and time point are not known. The V gene is TRBV25-1, the J gene TRBJ1-6, with TRBD1 matching over 7 bases. The specimen sequenced was PBMCs or a T cell subset sorted from them (not recorded which). The chain's CDR3 is CASSEGQDNSPLHF. The CDR3 region has the DNA TGTGCCAGCAGTGAAGGACAGGATAATTCACCCCTCCACTTT. The whole variable domain, filled in from reference TRBV25-1 and TRBJ1-6, reads EADIYQTPRYLVIGTGKKITLECSQTMGHDKMYWYQQDPGMELHLIHYSYGVNSTEKGDLSSESTVSRIRTEHFPLTLESARPSHTSQYLCASSEGQDNSPLHFGNGTRLTVT.